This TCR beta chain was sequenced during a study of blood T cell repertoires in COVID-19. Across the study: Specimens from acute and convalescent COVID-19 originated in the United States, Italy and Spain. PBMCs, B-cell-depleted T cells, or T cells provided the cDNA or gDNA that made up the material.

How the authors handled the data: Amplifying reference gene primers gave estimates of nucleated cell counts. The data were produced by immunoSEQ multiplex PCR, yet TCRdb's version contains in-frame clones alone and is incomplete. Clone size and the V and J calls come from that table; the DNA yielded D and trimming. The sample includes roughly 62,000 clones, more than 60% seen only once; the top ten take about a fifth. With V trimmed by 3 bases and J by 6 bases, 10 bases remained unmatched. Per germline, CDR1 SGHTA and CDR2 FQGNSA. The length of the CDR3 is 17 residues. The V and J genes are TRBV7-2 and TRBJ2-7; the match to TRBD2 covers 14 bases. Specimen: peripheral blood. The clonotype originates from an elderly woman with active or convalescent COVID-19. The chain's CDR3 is CASSFRTRGLAGGEQYF. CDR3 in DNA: TGTGCCAGCAGCTTTAGGACTCGAGGACTAGCGGGGGGCGAGCAGTACTTC.